The rows below give T cell receptor beta chains drawn from one sample of a study of T cell repertoires in cytomegalovirus infection. TCRdb used MiXCR to reprocess the reads, holding one entry per CDR3 protein. The repertoire consists of roughly 730,000 distinct CDR3 sequences, with 30% to 40% occurring once and the leading ten covering 18%. No antigen has been assigned to these receptors. Sequences were derived from cultured PBMCs, sampled from culture after CMV antigen stimulation. Receptor source: a human donor in good health (CMV status not recorded). Some clones in this sample may be carry-over from other donors' samples. Each CDR3 is given with its conserved first and last residue. D genes are given only for firm matches. Some rows mark clone size as missing; the rest say once, few, many or name a class of expanded clone.

d_gene	len	v_gene	j_gene	abundance	CDR3nt	CDR3aa
-	14	TRBV10-3	TRBJ2-1	-	TGTGCCATCAAAAGACAGGGAGGGGACAATGAGCAGTTCTTC	CAIKRQGGDNEQFF
TRBD1	15	TRBV6-6	TRBJ2-7	-	TGTGCCAGCAGTCGCTTCGCGGGACAGGGTGGCGAGCAGTACTTC	CASSRFAGQGGEQYF
-	16	TRBV4-3	TRBJ2-3	few	TGCGCCAGCAGCCAAGACCCTAGTGTGGGCCCCGATACGCAGTATTTT	CASSQDPSVGPDTQYF
TRBD1	15	TRBV4-1	TRBJ1-2	-	TGCGCCAGCAGCCAAACGACAGGGCAGAGGTATGGCTACACCTTC	CASSQTTGQRYGYTF
-	14	TRBV7-9	TRBJ2-7	-	TGTGCCAGCAGCTTCGCGGGGCTCTCCTACGAGCAGTACTTC	CASSFAGLSYEQYF
-	14	TRBV29-1	TRBJ2-5	-	TGCAGCGTTGAAGGGCGGGCCAGTCAAGAGACCCAGTACTTC	CSVEGRASQETQYF
TRBD2	16	TRBV20-1	TRBJ2-3	few	TGCAGTGCTAGAGATGGGACTAGCGGGGACGCAGATACGCAGTATTTT	CSARDGTSGDADTQYF
-	15	TRBV12-3/TRBV12-4	TRBJ1-5	-	TGTGCCAGCAAGAACTACAGGGATAGCAATCAGCCCCAGCATTTT	CASKNYRDSNQPQHF
-	12	TRBV6-6	TRBJ1-1	-	TGTGCCAGCCGAAGGGTGAACACTGAAGCTTTCTTT	CASRRVNTEAFF
-	16	TRBV4-1	TRBJ2-3	-	TGCGCCAGCAGCCAAGCTTGGCGGATTAGCACAGATACGCAGTATTTT	CASSQAWRISTDTQYF
TRBD2	17	TRBV2	TRBJ2-3	-	TGTGCCAGCAAGGATAGGCGAGGCGGGGGGCTCCCAGATACGCAGTATTTT	CASKDRRGGGLPDTQYF
TRBD2	14	TRBV6-1	TRBJ2-1	-	TGTGCCAGCAGAACTAGCGGGAGGGTGAATGAGCAGTTCTTC	CASRTSGRVNEQFF
TRBD1	13	TRBV5-1	TRBJ2-1	-	TGCGCCAGCAGCACAGGACAGGGGAATGAGCAGTTCTTC	CASSTGQGNEQFF
-	12	TRBV28	TRBJ2-1	-	TGTGCCAGCGAGGCGCTGGGCAATGAGCAGTTCTTC	CASEALGNEQFF
TRBD2	15	TRBV7-6	TRBJ2-7	many	TGTGCCAGCAGCCCGCGGACTAGCGGGGGTATCGAGCAGTACTTC	CASSPRTSGGIEQYF
-	14	TRBV12-3/TRBV12-4	TRBJ2-1	-	TGTGCCAGCAGTTTATCGACGGTTTACAATGAGCAGTTCTTC	CASSLSTVYNEQFF
TRBD1	15	TRBV6-1	TRBJ1-6	many	TGTGCCAGCAGAACCGGGACAGGGAGAAATTCACCCCTCCACTTT	CASRTGTGRNSPLHF
TRBD2	14	TRBV7-8	TRBJ2-3	many	TGTGCCAGCATACCTAGCGGGAAGCCCCCAACGCAGTATTTT	CASIPSGKPPTQYF
TRBD2	17	TRBV6-2/TRBV6-3	TRBJ2-1	-	TGTGCCAGCAGTTACTCACCTTTCGCGGGAGGGTTCAATGAGCAGTTCTTC	CASSYSPFAGGFNEQFF
-	15	TRBV4-1	TRBJ1-5	few	TGCGCCAGCAGCCAAGAAGGGTTCGGTCATCAGCCCCAGCATTTT	CASSQEGFGHQPQHF
TRBD2	16	TRBV10-3	TRBJ2-6	-	TGTGCCACCACGGGAGGGGACGGCTCTGGGGCCAACGTCCTGACTTTC	CATTGGDGSGANVLTF
TRBD1	14	TRBV7-8	TRBJ2-5	few	TGTGCCAGCAGCTTCCTCACAGGGGTAGAGACCCAGTACTTC	CASSFLTGVETQYF
TRBD2	19	TRBV7-4	TRBJ2-1	few	TGTGCCAGCAGACACCTCGGGACTAGCGGGAGACCCTCCTACAATGAGCAGTTCTTC	CASRHLGTSGRPSYNEQFF
TRBD1	17	TRBV7-9	TRBJ1-2	few	TGTGCCAGCAGCCCCGTTGTAGGACAGGGGGCGATCTATGGCTACACCTTC	CASSPVVGQGAIYGYTF
TRBD2	15	TRBV10-3	TRBJ2-1	-	TGTGCCATCAGCCACGGACTAGCGACCTACAATGAGCAGTTCTTC	CAISHGLATYNEQFF
-	13	TRBV24-1	TRBJ1-5	-	TGTGCCACCAGTGACCATACTAATCAGCCCCAGCATTTT	CATSDHTNQPQHF
-	17	TRBV4-1	TRBJ1-3	-	TGCGCCAGCAGCCAAGATAGGGAGGGCCGCTCTGGAAACACCATATATTTT	CASSQDREGRSGNTIYF
TRBD1	14	TRBV28	TRBJ1-5	many	TGTGCCAGCAGATGGGGACAGAGGAGGCAGCCCCAGCATTTT	CASRWGQRRQPQHF
TRBD2	15	TRBV28	TRBJ2-2	-	TGTGCCAGCAGGGGTCCGGGACTAGGGCGGTATGAGCTGTTTTTT	CASRGPGLGRYELFF
-	14	TRBV7-8	TRBJ1-4	-	TGTGCCAGCAGCTTTTTAATTGTCCCCCGCGAGCTGTTTTTT	CASSFLIVPRELFF
-	13	TRBV3-1	TRBJ2-7	once	TGTGCCAGCAGCCCCGCCTTCGGCGGCGAGCAGTACTTC	CASSPAFGGEQYF
TRBD1	15	TRBV20-1	TRBJ2-7	-	TGCAGTGTTCGTAGACAGGGGCAGAGCTCCTACGAGCAGTACTTC	CSVRRQGQSSYEQYF
-	14	TRBV15	TRBJ2-1	-	TGTGCCACGAGGCGGGCTAGCGTATACAATGAGCAGTTCTTC	CATRRASVYNEQFF
-	11	TRBV20-1	TRBJ1-3	-	TGCGAGGGGGGCTCTGGAAACACCATATATTTT	CEGGSGNTIYF
-	13	TRBV7-9	TRBJ2-1	-	TGTGCCAGCAGCTTAGCGTCCCTGGAGGAGCAGTTCTTC	CASSLASLEEQFF
-	15	TRBV7-6	TRBJ1-2	many	TGTGCCAGCAGCGCCAGGGAGGGGAAAGTTTATGGCTACACCTTC	CASSAREGKVYGYTF
TRBD2	13	TRBV7-2	TRBJ2-1	few	TGTGCCAGCAGCCTTCTCGGGGGGGTTGAGCAGTTCTTC	CASSLLGGVEQFF
-	13	TRBV2	TRBJ2-5	few	TGTGCCAGCACTGTGGAAAACCAAGAGACCCAGTACTTC	CASTVENQETQYF
TRBD1	15	TRBV12-3/TRBV12-4	TRBJ1-1	few	TGTGCCAGCAGCCACGCCGGGACAGGGGTTGCCGAAGCTTTCTTT	CASSHAGTGVAEAFF
-	14	TRBV20-1	TRBJ2-7	-	TGCAGTGCTCCCCAGGGCAGGAGCTCCTACGAGCAGTACTTC	CSAPQGRSSYEQYF